This TCR beta chain was identified during a study of T cell repertoires in cytomegalovirus infection. About the research overall: Both CMV infection and a matching HLA type were indicated by public TCR beta signatures. Whole-study results and caveats: HLA-C-restricted CMV-specific TCR beta clonotypes prevailed in the ex vivo response. Identification of carriers of CMV plus the relevant HLA was achieved through cumulative public TCR beta family frequency.

One entry per CDR3 protein, called by TCRdb with MiXCR from the reads. This table holds 400,000 or so distinct CDR3 sequences, around 18% found once. The CDR3 extends over 13 amino acids. V was trimmed by 4 bases and J by 3 bases, leaving 7 bases between them. The germline V gene encodes CDR1 SGHTA and CDR2 FQGNSA. This clonotype was recorded at least ten times. The target antigen is unknown. What was sequenced was PBMCs. The TCR was taken from a human donor in good health (CMV status not recorded). Some clones in this sample may be carry-over from other donors' samples. The gene calls are TRBV7-2 and TRBJ1-5; D gene ambiguous. The CDR3 sequence is CASSSLVNQPQHF. CDR3 in DNA: TGTGCCAGCAGCTCTTTGGTCAATCAGCCCCAGCATTTT.